The T cell receptor (beta chain) described here comes from a study of cytomegalovirus exposure and HLA in healthy donors (TCRdb year 2017). Looking at the study overall: According to an earlier analysis of 450 to 650 of the donors, some 170 million T cells yielded 117 million unique TCR beta sequences and 250 to 350 Gb of sequence data. Roughly 300 gigabases of sequencing data and 75 million to 85 million unique TCR sequences made up an early release that covered around 640 HLA-typed donors. HLA typing covered class I and class II loci at four-digit resolution. In addition to the first cohort of roughly 670 subjects, a separate validation cohort of some 120 different subjects was used. Among 398 genotyped donors of the cohort, an average of about 240,000 unique TCR beta nucleotide sequences were sequenced per donor, roughly 20% of them non-productive. The study profiled the T cell repertoires of 500 to 800 subjects by immunosequencing and related them to cytomegalovirus serostatus. A later genetic analysis took genome-wide SNP genotypes for about 65% of the roughly 670 donors and used that subset as a discovery cohort. Typing coverage varied by locus: roughly 629-640 donors for A, B, C, DRB1 and DQB1; more than 500 for DQA1; over 600 for DPA1; around 490 for DPB1. Every repertoire in the discovery cohort had been generated on one and the same sequencing platform. An earlier analysis of 587 of the donors used high-throughput TCR beta sequencing to judge whether each TCR beta V gene segment behaved as functional or pseudogenic. Because of strong linkage in the cohort, roughly five DR-DQ haplotypes were treated as single units for association and clustering. In the later analysis, no new phenotypic data were used to find candidate immune exposures; instead, reliance was placed on TCR beta sequences and their occurrence across donors. In a later analysis, previously published TCR beta repertoires from 500 to 750 donors were re-analyzed and high-resolution HLA genotyping was added so that TCR occurrence patterns could be studied. To predict cytomegalovirus infection status, the study brought together high-throughput TCR immunosequencing, statistical association of individual TCRs with disease status, and machine learning. The aim of the study was to test whether cataloging public T cell receptors could identify signatures of past pathogen exposure. The genetic ancestry cluster associated with self-reported Caucasian donors included over 65% of the roughly 400 genotyped donors. Donor age, sex, ethnicity and CMV serostatus were collected together with the repertoire data. Overall study outcomes, separate from this receptor: This cohort had only TCR beta chains sequenced, and the lack of alpha or paired-chain data limited which features could be detected. The authors suggested that the approach could potentially be extended to other disease states and immunological phenotypes. Correlated functional status among segregating V segments might be attributable to linkage disequilibrium, but an unknown experimental factor could not be ruled out. Because HLA typing was unavailable for some donors at each locus, only the typed subset was used in association tests. A further reported finding was that TCR beta sequences accurately predicted the HLA-A and HLA-B alleles for most subjects in the first cohort. The sequencing pipeline was judged likely to have produced a cluster of highly shared sequence variants as a technical artifact. Several of the top co-occurrence clusters appeared to be linked to parvovirus B19, influenza, CMV and Epstein-Barr virus, according to a later analysis. In a later analysis, HLA-associated TCR beta chains were found to be more clonally expanded and to have lower generation probabilities than equally common non-associated chains. About 17 rarely observed V segments, including chromosome 9 orphons, were excluded from the earlier analysis of 550 to 700 of the donors because counts were too low. In a later analysis, most CMV-associated TCR beta chains were found to appear HLA-restricted, with HLA associations seemingly driven largely by CMV exposure. Assigning TCR associations to individual alleles was difficult when HLA alleles, especially DR and DQ, strongly co-occurred. Specific HLA alleles were associated with around 18,000 TCR beta sequences at a false discovery rate of 0.05 in a later analysis. Roughly uniform sequencing depth across donors was assumed in presence/absence analyses, although this assumption may not hold. A later genetic analysis reported fewer N-insertions in productive TCRs among donors in an Asian-associated ancestry cluster than the approximately 700-donor mean. While some public TCRs were present in many individuals, most TCR sequences turned up only very rarely across donors. The classifier was reported to diagnose cytomegalovirus status with high specificity and sensitivity in both the original and validation cohorts. The only immune exposure information available for the cohort was CMV serostatus. According to a later analysis, TCR association rates differed among HLA loci, with DRB1 alleles showing the most associated TCRs and HLA-C alleles showing the fewest. A later genetic analysis associated a missense DCLRE1C variant with V-gene and J-gene trimming of TCR beta chains, and an independent cohort replicated the association. The study gave a list of 150 to 200 TCR beta chains associated with cytomegalovirus. Some IMGT-functional V segments, including TRBV6-2 and TRBV6-3, could not be told apart with the 87-base-pair reads, so those segments were excluded. A few of the identified cytomegalovirus-associated TCR beta chains were confirmed in vitro to be specific for cytomegalovirus antigens. In an earlier analysis of some 500 of the donors, most TCR beta V segments were observed in productive rearrangements about 87% or about 30% of the time, broadly matching IMGT annotations.

Preparation of the library involved the immunoSEQ multiplex PCR assay. For the multiplex PCR, a mixture combining 60 forward primers for TCR Vbeta segments and 13 reverse primers for TCR Jbeta segments was used. Amplification of the CDR3 region of rearranged TCR beta genes was performed with a multiplex PCR assay on genomic DNA. The amplified TCR beta libraries were sequenced on the Illumina HiSeq System as 87-base-pair reads. The study's own analysis went as follows. In a later analysis, tens of millions of unique TCR beta chains were counted across the roughly 610 repertoires, and about 9.9 million of these chains were shared by at least two donors. Raw reads were error-corrected and collapsed into unique sequences by a nearest-neighbor algorithm in which closely related sequences were merged to remove PCR and sequencing errors. To assign V, D and J gene segments, CDR3 sequences were aligned to IMGT reference sequences. Each retained sequence needed at least a six-nucleotide match to both a V gene segment and a J gene segment. Rearrangements were classified as productive when the CDR3 lacked stop codons and remained in frame with V and J, and all other rearrangements were classified as non-productive. CDR3 was defined according to IMGT convention as the region running from the second conserved V-encoded cysteine to the conserved J-encoded phenylalanine. Sequences without an unambiguous match to a single V gene segment were excluded from the earlier analysis of 587 of the donors. In an earlier analysis of 587 of the donors, V segments were called functional above 56.7% productive rearrangements and were called segregating when the between-donor standard deviation exceeded 5%. A statistical classification framework was developed to diagnose cytomegalovirus status using the catalog of TCR beta chain sequences. In a later analysis, TCR nucleotide sequences were compared against IMGT/GENE-DB human TR gene sequences so that V and J genes could be assigned. Using the TCRdist pipeline, a later analysis assigned CDR3 sequences along with most-parsimonious VDJ recombination scenarios. In a later analysis, each TCR beta chain was defined by its CDR3 amino acid sequence together with its V-gene family, and reads lacking a unique V-gene family were excluded. As a way to deal with suspected cross-contamination and a sequencing artifact, a later analysis dropped more than 500 nucleotide sequences that were highly shared and had low generation probability. In a later analysis, a clonal expansion index for each public chain was calculated from normalized within-repertoire ranks of inferred template counts. A later analysis computed generation probabilities with a VDJ recombination model fitted to out-of-frame rearrangements, and checked the results against IGoR. Hypergeometric tests were used in a later analysis to score TCR-TCR, TCR-HLA and TCR-CMV co-occurrence, with a repertoire-size bias correction applied to the TCR pairs. In a later analysis, false discovery rates were estimated by permuting HLA or CMV assignments 20 times. In a later analysis, co-occurring TCRs were grouped with DBSCAN, and TCRdist sequence similarity was added when clustering was performed within HLA-allele-positive subsets. Repertoires with fewer than 30,000 or more than 120,000 public chains were left out of co-occurrence clustering, as were five repertoires with anomalous nucleotide sharing. As stored in TCRdb, this immuneACCESS dataset retains in-frame rearrangements with V and J assigned. A fraction of the clones does not appear; measured against another copy, unresolved V genes explain less than half of the discrepancy, and the remainder lacks a known reason. That table gives V, J and clone size, and the DNA gave D and trimming. The sample has fewer than 150,000 clones on record, approximately 77% of them singletons. The ten largest clonotypes hold around 2% of the sample.

In regard to this clone: Its antigen specificity is not known. It has no much larger one-base neighbor in the sample; base qualities were not kept.

The cohort comprised fewer than 700 healthy bone marrow donors. All cohort members were sampled while nominally healthy, although unrecorded immune exposures were likely present. The donor was CMV seronegative and was included in the group of 352 seronegative cohort members. A peripheral blood sample was collected from each donor, and TCR beta sequencing was performed on peripheral blood mononuclear cells. Genomic DNA was extracted from the blood cell samples with the Qiagen DNeasy Blood Extraction Kit. Trimming at the junction amounts to 5 bases on V and 0 bases on J, and the germline ends lie 5 bases apart. The germline V gene yields SNHLY for CDR1 and FYNNEI for CDR2. The CDR3 goes from the cysteine to the phenylalanine over 14 residues. The kept DNA is CDR3 alone, 42 bases in frame from the first base.

Material for sequencing was PBMCs. The clonotype originates from a man aged 30-40 years in good health and CMV-seronegative. The chain is assembled from TRBV2 and TRBJ2-6, with the D gene call left open. The CDR3 sequence is CASSRFSGANVLTF. The DNA reads TGTGCCAGCAGTCGGTTCTCTGGGGCCAACGTCCTGACTTTC. Extended through the reference TRBV2 and TRBJ2-6 proteins, this CDR3 yields the full variable domain: EPEVTQTPSHQVTQMGQEVILRCVPISNHLYFYWYRQILGQKVEFLVSFYNNEISEKSEIFDDQFSVERPDGSNFTLKIRSTKLEDSAMYFCASSRFSGANVLTFGAGSRLTVL.